This T cell receptor (beta chain) was identified during a study of identifying expanded T cells in peripheral blood (dated by TCRdb to between 2018 and 2021). About the full investigation: Four technical replicates, made by sequencing separate aliquots from the same pool of genomic DNA, were compared pairwise. The study at large found these results: The binomial model flagged around 1.1 differentially abundant clones between technical replicates, compared with approximately 16 over roughly 2 weeks and approximately 20 over around four weeks. The authors expected that biological variance in healthy repertoires might rise further over much longer intervals, such as months to years. Across all healthy-donor time intervals, the beta-binomial model significantly cut both the number of clones called differentially abundant and the false-positive rate. Variance in clone template counts between two-week samples significantly increased with total template count across all healthy donors.

TCRbeta CDR3 regions were profiled by bias-controlled multiplex PCR amplification of genomic DNA with the immunoSEQ Assay. Under the source paper's analysis protocol: The absolute abundance of each unique TCRbeta CDR3 region was quantified after sequences were collapsed and filtered. Differential abundance was tested with a binomial (Fisher-equivalent) model and with a beta-binomial model adding time-dependent variance fitted from healthy donors. Any clone with fewer than 5 combined templates was excluded, and a clone was called differentially abundant if its Benjamini-Hochberg FDR was below 0.01. The form v = (b*log(k)+a)^2 was used to model beta-binomial variance as a function of total template count across the two samples. Sourced from immuneACCESS, this table was stored by TCRdb with only in-frame sequences that have V and J called. A share of the clones is absent; for the studies checked, an unresolved V gene accounts for under half, and the remainder has no known explanation. D and trimming come from the DNA, and the V and J calls and clone size come from that table. Present in this sample are under 130,000 clones, around nine tenths of which were seen just once. Jointly, the top ten make up about 17% of the sample.

In regard to this clone: No antigen is known for it. Base qualities are not recorded, but no much larger clone differs from it by a single base.

No immune events such as infections were documented for the healthy donors during the collection period. Blood repertoires from healthy donors were used as a training cohort for calibrating time-dependent variance in a beta-binomial model of differential abundance of T-cell clones. The training cohort included approximately 10 healthy donors, of whom 3 were female and 7 were male. An age range of roughly 29 to 65 years, with an average of 43 years, was recorded for the donors. Whole blood, obtained from a commercial supplier, was collected from each healthy donor at three time points spaced roughly 14 days apart. Genomic DNA was extracted from unsorted whole blood for immunosequencing. The CDR3 spans 16 residues, from the cysteine through the phenylalanine. Only the CDR3 portion is preserved as DNA: 48 bases, with reading frame beginning at the first base. V is clipped by 4 bases and J by 6 bases, and the sequence between their germline boundaries is 19 bases long. CDR1 and CDR2 are drawn from the germline V gene: LGHNA, YSLEER.

This clonotype was sampled from a person aged 18 to 75 in good health. The chain joins TRBV4-3 to TRBJ1-5; TRBD1 is a weak D gene call, 5 bases matching. Sequences were obtained from blood. The CDR3 protein is CASSPGDPAESQPQHF. In nucleotides, the sequence is TGCGCCAGCAGCCCGGGGGACCCTGCGGAAAGTCAGCCCCAGCATTTT.